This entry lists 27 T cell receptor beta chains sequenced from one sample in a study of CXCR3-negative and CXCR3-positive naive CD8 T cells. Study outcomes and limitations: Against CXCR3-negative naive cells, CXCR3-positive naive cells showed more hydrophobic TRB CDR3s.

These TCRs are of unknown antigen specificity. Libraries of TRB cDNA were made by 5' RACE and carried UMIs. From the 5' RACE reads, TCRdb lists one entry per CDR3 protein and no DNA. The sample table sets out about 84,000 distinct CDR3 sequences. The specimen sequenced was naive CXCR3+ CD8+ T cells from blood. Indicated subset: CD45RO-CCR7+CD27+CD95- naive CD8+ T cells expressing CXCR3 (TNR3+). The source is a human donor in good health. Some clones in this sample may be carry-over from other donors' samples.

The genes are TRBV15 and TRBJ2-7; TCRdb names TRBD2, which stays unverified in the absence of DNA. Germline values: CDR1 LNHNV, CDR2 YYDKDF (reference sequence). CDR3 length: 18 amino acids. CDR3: CATSPGLAGGRVRRERYF.

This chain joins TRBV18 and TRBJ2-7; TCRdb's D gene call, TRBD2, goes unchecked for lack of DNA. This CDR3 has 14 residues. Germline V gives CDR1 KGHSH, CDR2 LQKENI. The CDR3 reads CASSPAGSGYEQYF.

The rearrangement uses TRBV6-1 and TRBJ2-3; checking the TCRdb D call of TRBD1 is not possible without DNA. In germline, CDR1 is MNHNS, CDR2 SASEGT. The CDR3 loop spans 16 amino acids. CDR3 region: CASSEPRQGVPDTQYF.

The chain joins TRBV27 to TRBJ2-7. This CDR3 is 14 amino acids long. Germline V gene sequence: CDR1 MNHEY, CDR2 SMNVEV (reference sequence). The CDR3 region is CASSVSGGIYEQYF.

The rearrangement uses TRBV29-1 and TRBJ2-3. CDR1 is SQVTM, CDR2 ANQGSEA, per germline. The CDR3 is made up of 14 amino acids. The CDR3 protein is CSVEGRSSTDTQYF.

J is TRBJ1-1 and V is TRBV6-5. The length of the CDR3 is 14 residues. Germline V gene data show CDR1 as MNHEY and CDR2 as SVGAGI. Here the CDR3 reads CASSYGLENPEAFF.

This CDR3 reads CASSTHSSSYNEQFF. The rearrangement links TRBV13 to TRBJ2-1. The CDR3 length is 15 residues. Germline lookup yields CDR1 PRHDT and CDR2 FYEKMQ (reference sequence). The full variable domain, with the rest looked up from reference TRBV13 and TRBJ2-1, is AAGVIQSPRHLIKEKRETATLKCYPIPRHDTVYWYQQGPGQDPQFLISFYEKMQSDKGSIPDRFSAQQFSDYHSELNMSSLELGDSALYFCASSTHSSSYNEQFFGPGTRLTVL.

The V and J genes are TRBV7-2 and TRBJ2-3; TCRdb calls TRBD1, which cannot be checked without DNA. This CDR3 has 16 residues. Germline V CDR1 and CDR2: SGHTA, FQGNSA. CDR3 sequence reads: CATNLVSTGRTDTQYF.

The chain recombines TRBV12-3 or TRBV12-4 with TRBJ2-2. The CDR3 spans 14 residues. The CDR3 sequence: CASSLGENTGELFF.

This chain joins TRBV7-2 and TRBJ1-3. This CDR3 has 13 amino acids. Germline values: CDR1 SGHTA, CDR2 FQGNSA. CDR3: CASSSIPGNTIYF.

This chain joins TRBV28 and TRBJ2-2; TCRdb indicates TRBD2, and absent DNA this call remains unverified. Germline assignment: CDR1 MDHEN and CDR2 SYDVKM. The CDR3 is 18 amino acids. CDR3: CASSLVGLVMINTGELFF.

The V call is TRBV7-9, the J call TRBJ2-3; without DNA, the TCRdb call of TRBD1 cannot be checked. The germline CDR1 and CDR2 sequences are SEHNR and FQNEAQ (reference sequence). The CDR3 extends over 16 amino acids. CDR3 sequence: CASSYSGQGYTDTQYF. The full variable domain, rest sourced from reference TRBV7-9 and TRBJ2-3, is DTGVSQNPRHKITKRGQNVTFRCDPISEHNRLYWYRQTLGQGPEFLTYFQNEAQLEKSRLLSDRFSAERPKGSFSTLEIQRTEQGDSAMYLCASSYSGQGYTDTQYFGPGTRLTVL.

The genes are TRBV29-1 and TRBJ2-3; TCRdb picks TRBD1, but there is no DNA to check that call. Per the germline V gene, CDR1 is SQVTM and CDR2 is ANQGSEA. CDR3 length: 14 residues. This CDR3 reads CSVDRTGGTDTQYF.

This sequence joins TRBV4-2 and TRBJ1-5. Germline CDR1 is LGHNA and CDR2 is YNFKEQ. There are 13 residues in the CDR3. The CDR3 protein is CASSHNTAQPQHF.

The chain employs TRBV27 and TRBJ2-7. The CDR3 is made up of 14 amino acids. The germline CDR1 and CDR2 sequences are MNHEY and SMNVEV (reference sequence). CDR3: CASSPKDGRYEQYF.

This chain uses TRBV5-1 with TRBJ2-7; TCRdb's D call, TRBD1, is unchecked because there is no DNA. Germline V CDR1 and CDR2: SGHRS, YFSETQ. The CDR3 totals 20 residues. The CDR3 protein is CASSLIPDSRGQDGLYEQYF.

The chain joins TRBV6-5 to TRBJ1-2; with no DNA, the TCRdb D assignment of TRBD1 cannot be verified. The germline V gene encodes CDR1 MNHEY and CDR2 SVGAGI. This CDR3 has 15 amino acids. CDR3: CASSTKTGGANGYTF.

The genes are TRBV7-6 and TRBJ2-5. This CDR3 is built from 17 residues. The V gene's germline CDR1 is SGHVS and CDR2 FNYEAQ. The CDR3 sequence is CANSLVEGRTDAETQYF. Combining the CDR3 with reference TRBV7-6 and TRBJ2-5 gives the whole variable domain GAGVSQSPRYKVTKRGQDVALRCDPISGHVSLYWYRQALGQGPEFLTYFNYEAQQDKSGLPNDRFSAERPEGSISTLTIQRTEQRDSAMYRCANSLVEGRTDAETQYFGPGTRLLVL.

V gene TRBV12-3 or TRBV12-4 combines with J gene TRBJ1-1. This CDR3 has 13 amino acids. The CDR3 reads CASSSGLSTEAFF.

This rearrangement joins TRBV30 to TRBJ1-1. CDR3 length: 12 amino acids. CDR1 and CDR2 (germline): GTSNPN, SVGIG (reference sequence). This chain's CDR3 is CAWSLSDTEAFF.

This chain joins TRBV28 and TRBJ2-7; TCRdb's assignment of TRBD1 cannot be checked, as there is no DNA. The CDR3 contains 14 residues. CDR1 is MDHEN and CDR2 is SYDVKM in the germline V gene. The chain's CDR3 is CASSGQGNSYEQYF. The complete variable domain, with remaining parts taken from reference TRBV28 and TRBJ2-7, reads DVKVTQSSRYLVKRTGEKVFLECVQDMDHENMFWYRQDPGLGLRLIYFSYDVKMKEKGDIPEGYSVSREKKERFSLILESASTNQTSMYLCASSGQGNSYEQYFGPGTRLTVT.

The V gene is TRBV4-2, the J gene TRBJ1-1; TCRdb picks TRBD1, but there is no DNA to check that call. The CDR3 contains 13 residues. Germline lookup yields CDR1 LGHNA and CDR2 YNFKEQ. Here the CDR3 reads CASSQGTVTEAFF.

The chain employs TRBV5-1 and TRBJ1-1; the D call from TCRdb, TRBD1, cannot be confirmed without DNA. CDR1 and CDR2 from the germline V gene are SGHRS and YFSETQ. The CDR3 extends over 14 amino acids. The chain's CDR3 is CASSLGSGDSRAFF.

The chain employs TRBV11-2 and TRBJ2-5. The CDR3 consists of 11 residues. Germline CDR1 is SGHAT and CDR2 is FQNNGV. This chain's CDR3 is CASSRKETQYF.

CDR3 in amino acids: CASSYSAGAVNTQYF. The genes are TRBV6-2 or TRBV6-3 and TRBJ2-3; no DNA is available, so the TRBD2 call from TCRdb remains unchecked. This CDR3 is built from 15 residues. The germline CDR1 and CDR2 sequences are MNHEY and SVGEGT.

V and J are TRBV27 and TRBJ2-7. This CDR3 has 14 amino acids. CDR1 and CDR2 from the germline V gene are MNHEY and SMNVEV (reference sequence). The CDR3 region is CASSLSFGGYEQYF.

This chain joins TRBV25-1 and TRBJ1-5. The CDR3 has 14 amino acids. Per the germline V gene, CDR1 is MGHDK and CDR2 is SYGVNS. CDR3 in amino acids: CASSDMGEGQPQHF.